This TCR beta chain was found in a study of cytomegalovirus exposure and HLA in healthy donors. About this clone: Its matching antigen is unknown.

TCRdb's table, derived via immunoSEQ multiplex PCR, lists solely in-frame clones and lacks some. Among 150,000 to 170,000 clones listed, about 86% were seen once. The length of the CDR3 is 13 residues. The study's findings and limits: According to the study, roughly 160 TCR beta chains were cytomegalovirus-associated.

The source is a human donor in good health. This chain joins TRBV21-1 and TRBJ2-5; TRBD1, as called in the table, went unchecked against the DNA. TRBV21-1 is designated a pseudogene. Sequenced sample: PBMCs. The CDR3 nucleotides are TGTGCCAGCAGCACTGACAGACAAGAGACCCAGTACTTC. Translation gives CASSTDRQETQYF.